Shown below are 5 T cell receptor beta chains from a single sample sequenced in a study of shared clonotypes between healthy human individuals. Using immunoSEQ multiplex PCR, the repertoire was profiled, and TCRdb retains in-frame clones only, with some absent. The data hold some 2,500,000 clones, with 92% observed a single time. What was sequenced was naive CD4+ T cells from PBMCs. Subset here: CD45RA+ positively selected. Receptors were obtained from a man younger than 30 in good health. Some clones in this sample may be carry-over from other donors' samples.

The gene calls are TRBV11-3 and TRBJ2-5, with 8 bases aligning to TRBD2. With the DNA end fitting TRBJ2-7 better, the J assignment may be wrong. CDR3 length equals 15 residues. Per the germline V gene, CDR1 is SGHNT and CDR2 is YENEEA. The CDR3 coding sequence is TGTGCCAGCAGCTCCGGGGGGGCGGACTACTACGAGCAGTACTTC. Protein sequence: CASSSGGADYYEQYF.

The gene calls are TRBV28 and TRBJ2-2; D not certain. The germline CDR1 and CDR2 sequences are MDHEN and SYDVKM. V was trimmed by 6 bases and J by 5 bases, leaving 10 bases between them. The CDR3 runs to 13 residues. The CDR3 protein is CASRETSTGELFF. Written as DNA, the CDR3 is TGTGCCAGCAGGGAGACTTCGACCGGGGAGCTGTTTTTT.

The V and J genes are TRBV2 and TRBJ2-7; D unresolved. The CDR3 contains 12 residues. Trimming pared 5 bases from V and 1 base from J, leaving 6 bases between. Germline lookup yields CDR1 SNHLY and CDR2 FYNNEI. This CDR3 reads CASSWGSYEQYF. The CDR3 bases are TGTGCCAGCAGTTGGGGATCCTACGAGCAGTACTTC.

Worth noting for this clone: Other DNA sequences in this specimen translate into the identical CDR3. J is TRBJ2-1 and V is TRBV7-3; D tentatively fits TRBD1 or TRBD2 (5 bases each). V was clipped by 5 bases and J by 4 bases, with 9 bases between them. This CDR3 has 13 residues. Germline CDR1 is SGHTA and CDR2 is FQGTGA. CDR3 nucleotides: TGTGCCAGCAGCCCAGGGAGTTACAATGAGCAGTTCTTC. Amino acid sequence: CASSPGSYNEQFF.

The CDR3 here is CATSILHPPPGNTIYF. In nucleotides, the CDR3 is TGTGCCACCAGCATCCTACACCCCCCCCCTGGAAACACCATATATTTT. The chain joins TRBV15 to TRBJ1-3, with D unresolved. CDR1 is LNHNV, CDR2 YYDKDF, per germline (reference sequence). The CDR3 has 16 residues. V lost 4 bases, J lost 2 bases, and 15 bases lay in between. Based on the CDR3 plus reference TRBV15 and TRBJ1-3, the full variable domain is DAMVIQNPRYQVTQFGKPVTLSCSQTLNHNVMYWYQQKSSQAPKLLFHYYDKDFNNEADTPDNFQSRRPNTSFCFLDIRSPGLGDTAMYLCATSILHPPPGNTIYFGEGSWLTVV.